This T cell receptor beta chain was observed in a study of response to subunit inactivated influenza vaccine. One entry per CDR3 protein results from TCRdb running MiXCR on the RT-PCR reads. The sample has about 540,000 distinct CDR3 sequences, under 30% seen once; the top ten hold 2.5% to 3%. The CDR3 covers 17 residues. With V trimmed by 2 bases and J by 1 base, 8 bases remained unmatched. Per germline, CDR1 SGHVS and CDR2 FQNEAQ. This clonotype was seen more than once but under ten times. The sample was also linked to a second study, of T cells expressing NK-cell markers. From that study: Generation of TCR beta cDNA was performed by 5'RACE template switching incorporating UMIs. In sorted CD3+CD56+NKG2C+, CD3+CD56+NKG2C- and CD3+CD56-NKG2C+ T cells, TCR beta repertoires were obtained. Several experiments confined sorting to alpha-beta TCR T cells with an anti-gamma-delta TCR antibody.

The sequencing used CD4+ T cells sorted from PBMCs, collected 12 days after vaccination. The sequence came from a man aged 50 or older who received an inactivated influenza vaccine. The V and J genes are TRBV7-8 and TRBJ2-3, with 8 nucleotides matching TRBD2. In nucleotides, the CDR3 is TGTGCCAGCAGCTTAACCCCCACTAGCGGAGGCACAGATACGCAGTATTTT. It is translated as CASSLTPTSGGTDTQYF.